These T cell receptor beta chains were read from a single sample in a study of blood T cells in healthy people across ages. TCRdb fed the 5' RACE reads into MiXCR, producing one record per CDR3 protein. This table has 1,300,000 or so distinct CDR3 sequences, 45% to 70% appearing once. The sequencing input was blood. These receptors all stem from a man younger than 30 in good health. Both conserved end residues are part of each CDR3. The order of the fields is clone size, D gene, V gene, J gene, CDR3 protein, CDR3 DNA. The D gene is left open where the match is weak. Expanded clones get a size class; other rows say once, few or many, or leave the size out.

-	-	TRBV6-2/TRBV6-3	TRBJ2-5	CASSYTTGQGGETQYF	TGTGCCAGCAGTTACACTACCGGACAGGGAGGGGAGACCCAGTACTTC
-	-	TRBV7-6	TRBJ2-2	CASSLPAQSPRTNTGELFF	TGTGCCAGCAGCTTACCAGCGCAGTCGCCCCGGACGAACACCGGGGAGCTGTTTTTT
-	-	TRBV12-3/TRBV12-4	TRBJ2-5	CASTPIWPGRETQYF	TGTGCCAGCACCCCAATATGGCCCGGTCGAGAGACCCAGTACTTC
-	TRBD2	TRBV10-3	TRBJ2-1	CAAAGRLAGGYEQFF	TGTGCCGCAGCAGGGCGTCTAGCGGGAGGCTATGAGCAGTTCTTC
-	-	TRBV28	TRBJ2-6	CATRPGAGANVLTF	TGTGCCACCCGACCAGGAGCTGGGGCCAACGTCCTGACTTTC
-	TRBD1	TRBV6-1	TRBJ1-2	CPSNLRQGEGGYTF	TGTCCCAGCAATCTTAGACAGGGGGAAGGAGGCTACACCTTC
-	-	TRBV6-1	TRBJ2-1	CASLFPTASYNEQFF	TGTGCCAGCCTTTTCCCGACAGCATCCTACAATGAGCAGTTCTTC
-	TRBD2	TRBV3-1	TRBJ2-1	CASSQDRLAGGYNEQFF	TGTGCCAGCAGCCAAGATCGTTTAGCGGGAGGATACAATGAGCAGTTCTTC
-	-	TRBV4-1	TRBJ1-2	CASSQEMALLVYGYTF	TGCGCCAGCAGCCAAGAGATGGCTCTCCTTGTCTATGGCTACACCTTC
-	-	TRBV7-7	TRBJ2-5	CASSPRVWETQYF	TGTGCCAGCAGCCCGAGGGTCTGGGAGACCCAGTACTTC
few	-	TRBV15	TRBJ2-3	CATSDLDGLSTDTQYF	TGTGCCACCAGCGACCTTGACGGCCTGAGCACAGATACGCAGTATTTT
-	-	TRBV10-1	TRBJ2-1	CASNGTVTYNEQFF	TGCGCCAGCAACGGGACGGTTACCTACAATGAGCAGTTCTTC
few	-	TRBV20-1	TRBJ1-1	CSARQGMNTEAFF	TGCAGTGCTAGACAGGGAATGAACACTGAAGCTTTCTTT
-	-	TRBV6-2/TRBV6-3	TRBJ2-7	CASRRTTPYEQYF	TGTGCCAGCCGCAGGACCACACCCTACGAGCAGTACTTC
once	TRBD2	TRBV11-2	TRBJ2-7	CASSLGMGGDCYEQYF	TGTGCCAGCAGCTTAGGGATGGGGGGGGATTGCTACGAGCAGTACTTC
-	-	TRBV28	TRBJ2-5	CASSPPQYQETQYF	TGTGCCAGCAGTCCCCCCCAGTACCAAGAGACCCAGTACTTC
-	TRBD2	TRBV11-2	TRBJ2-7	CASSVAGLRDEQYF	TGTGCCAGCAGCGTAGCGGGGCTTAGGGACGAGCAGTACTTC
-	-	TRBV20-1	TRBJ1-1	CSAQRSQGATEAFF	TGCAGTGCTCAGAGGTCACAGGGAGCCACTGAAGCTTTCTTT
once	-	TRBV12-3/TRBV12-4	TRBJ2-6	CATSYGANVLTF	TGTGCCACCTCTTACGGGGCCAACGTCCTGACTTTC
-	-	TRBV12-3/TRBV12-4	TRBJ1-5	CASSLVTGMGYSNQPQHF	TGTGCCAGCAGTTTAGTTACGGGCATGGGATATAGCAATCAGCCCCAGCATTTT
-	TRBD1	TRBV5-1	TRBJ2-7	CASSLEGTATYEQYF	TGCGCCAGCAGCTTGGAAGGGACAGCAACCTACGAGCAGTACTTC
-	TRBD1	TRBV20-1	TRBJ2-1	CSARGQSTPQFF	TGCAGTGCTAGGGGACAGTCAACCCCGCAGTTCTTC
few	TRBD2	TRBV29-1	TRBJ2-5	CSAVETSGRSQQYF	TGCAGCGCCGTGGAGACTAGCGGGAGGTCCCAGCAGTACTTC
-	TRBD2	TRBV20-1	TRBJ2-7	CSASGTSGTYEQYF	TGCAGTGCTTCTGGGACTAGCGGCACCTACGAGCAGTACTTC
-	-	TRBV13	TRBJ2-5	CASSTGHLGETQYF	TGTGCCAGCTCCACGGGACACCTAGGGGAGACCCAGTACTTC
few	-	TRBV4-1	TRBJ2-3	CASSQLLGGDTQYF	TGCGCCAGCAGCCAACTCCTTGGGGGAGATACGCAGTATTTT
-	-	TRBV14	TRBJ2-2	CASSPHRANTGELFF	TGTGCCAGCAGCCCTCACCGCGCGAACACCGGGGAGCTGTTTTTT
-	-	TRBV12-3/TRBV12-4	TRBJ2-5	CASRGIPRLDRVRETQYF	TGTGCCAGCAGGGGGATCCCACGATTAGACAGAGTAAGAGAGACCCAGTACTTC
-	-	TRBV20-1	TRBJ1-5	CSARAQASDQPQHF	TGCAGTGCTAGGGCGCAGGCTTCGGATCAGCCCCAGCATTTT
-	-	TRBV5-1	TRBJ2-7	CASRRSRGEEQYF	TGCGCCAGCAGACGATCAAGGGGGGAAGAGCAGTACTTC
few	TRBD1	TRBV7-2	TRBJ1-5	CASSLVGDRMGQPQHF	TGTGCCAGCAGCTTAGTGGGGGACAGAATGGGTCAGCCCCAGCATTTT
-	-	TRBV27	TRBJ1-1	CASSYGTWGTEAFF	TGTGCCAGCAGTTATGGGACATGGGGCACTGAAGCTTTCTTT
-	-	TRBV6-5	TRBJ2-7	CASSYETGSNEQYF	TGTGCCAGCAGTTACGAAACAGGGAGCAACGAGCAGTACTTC
-	-	TRBV29-1	TRBJ2-1	CSVDGHRYNEQFF	TGCAGCGTTGATGGTCACCGCTACAATGAGCAGTTCTTC
-	TRBD2	TRBV3-1	TRBJ2-1	CASSRLAGGGNEQFF	TGTGCCAGCAGCCGCCTAGCGGGGGGGGGGAATGAGCAGTTCTTC
few	-	TRBV5-1	TRBJ2-1	CASSLLEYNERFF	TGCGCCAGCAGCTTACTCGAGTACAATGAGCGGTTCTTC
-	-	TRBV20-1	TRBJ2-7	CSARAGLFSYEQYF	TGCAGTGCTAGAGCCGGGCTGTTCTCCTACGAGCAGTACTTC
few	TRBD1	TRBV12-3/TRBV12-4	TRBJ2-4	CASRGQGVAKNIQYF	TGTGCCAGCAGGGGACAGGGAGTAGCCAAAAACATTCAGTACTTC
few	-	TRBV5-1	TRBJ2-7	CASSFGAQVGSYEQYF	TGCGCCAGCAGCTTCGGGGCCCAAGTGGGCTCCTACGAGCAGTACTTC
-	TRBD1	TRBV2	TRBJ1-1	CAGARQGNEAFF	TGTGCCGGAGCCCGACAGGGGAATGAAGCTTTCTTT
-	TRBD2	TRBV5-5	TRBJ2-7	CASSPGLAVNYEQYF	TGTGCCAGCAGCCCTGGGCTAGCGGTGAACTACGAGCAGTACTTC
-	TRBD1	TRBV20-1	TRBJ2-1	CSAPDRGLGEQFF	TGCAGTGCCCCGGACAGGGGGCTTGGTGAGCAGTTCTTC
-	-	TRBV6-5	TRBJ2-2	CASSWVRAGELFF	TGTGCCAGCAGTTGGGTTAGGGCCGGGGAGCTGTTTTTT
-	-	TRBV6-1	TRBJ2-2	CASRRPHTGELFF	TGTGCCAGCCGACGGCCCCATACCGGGGAGCTGTTTTTT
-	TRBD1	TRBV7-2	TRBJ1-6	CASFQGGNSPLHF	TGTGCTTCCTTTCAGGGGGGTAATTCACCCCTCCACTTT
-	TRBD2	TRBV7-9	TRBJ2-2	CASSLTLAGGTGELFF	TGTGCCAGCAGCTTAACCTTAGCGGGAGGAACTGGGGAGCTGTTTTTT
-	-	TRBV27	TRBJ2-7	CASRGYRDAYEQYF	TGTGCCAGCAGGGGGTACAGGGATGCCTACGAGCAGTACTTC
few	TRBD2	TRBV12-3/TRBV12-4	TRBJ2-1	CASSRRTSGGFGEQFF	TGTGCCAGCAGCCGTAGGACTAGCGGGGGATTTGGTGAGCAGTTCTTC